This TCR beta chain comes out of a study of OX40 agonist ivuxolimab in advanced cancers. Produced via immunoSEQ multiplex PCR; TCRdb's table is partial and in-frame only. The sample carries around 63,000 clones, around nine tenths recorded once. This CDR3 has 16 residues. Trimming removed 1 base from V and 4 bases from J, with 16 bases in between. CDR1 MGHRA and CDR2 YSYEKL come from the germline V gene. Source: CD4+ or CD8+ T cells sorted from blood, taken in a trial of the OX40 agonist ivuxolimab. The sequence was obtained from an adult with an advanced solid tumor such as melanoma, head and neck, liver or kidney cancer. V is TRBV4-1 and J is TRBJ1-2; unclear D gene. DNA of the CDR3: TGCGCCAGCAGCCAAGGTTCGGGCAGGACTATCTATGGCTACACCTTC. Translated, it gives CASSQGSGRTIYGYTF.